This T cell receptor beta chain comes out of a study of cytomegalovirus exposure and HLA in healthy donors. The CDR3 is 16 amino acids. The V gene end was trimmed by 4 bases and the J gene end by 0 bases; junction bases not matched to a gene: 4. CDR1 and CDR2 (germline): MGHRA, YSYEKL. Sequencing used immunoSEQ multiplex PCR; TCRdb keeps in-frame clones, though not all of them. Of 100,000 to 130,000 clones in the sample, roughly 95% are singletons; the top ten hold around 0.65%. Remarks on this clone: What it binds is unknown.

Study-level findings and limits: The authors confirmed in vitro that three CMV-associated chains were specific for CMV antigens. According to a subsequent analysis, TCR clusters identified in the first cohort showed a tendency to co-occur across the roughly 120 validation repertoires. Reports indicated that the classifier achieved high specificity and sensitivity in diagnosing cytomegalovirus status. The study flagged about 150 TCR beta chains as cytomegalovirus-associated.

V gene TRBV4-1 combines with J gene TRBJ2-4, with 9 bases that match TRBD1. The sequenced sample was PBMCs. The sequence derives from a woman aged 18-30 years in good health and CMV-seronegative. CDR3 nucleotide sequence: TGCGCCAGCAGCCCTGGACAGGGGCGAGCCAAAAACATTCAGTACTTC. Protein sequence: CASSPGQGRAKNIQYF.